Below are 25 T cell receptor beta chains sequenced from a single sample in a study of control samples from healthy donors and cancer patients. Here immunoSEQ multiplex PCR was the method, and the copy in TCRdb shows in-frame clones only, minus some. The sample yields tens of thousands of clones, 85% to 95% seen once. Sequencing used blood. Receptors were obtained from a man aged 25-45 years in good health.

This clone occurred once. The chain carries TRBV28 and TRBJ2-7; 8 positions agree with TRBD1. The germline gives CDR1 MDHEN, CDR2 SYDVKM. The V segment lost 5 bases and the J segment 3 bases; nucleotides outside the gene matches: 0. The CDR3 loop spans 12 amino acids. Here the CDR3 DNA reads TGTGCCAGCAGTGACAGGGGCTACGAGCAGTACTTC. Amino acid sequence: CASSDRGYEQYF.

The chain couples TRBV29-1 to TRBJ1-2, with D possibly TRBD1 on 5 matching bases. Trimming pared 7 bases from V and 5 bases from J, leaving 17 bases between. The CDR3 is 13 amino acids. Germline-derived CDR1 and CDR2 are SQVTM and ANQGSEA. The CDR3 loop reads CSDARGEGYGYTF. CDR3 sequence (DNA): TGCAGCGACGCCCGGGGGGAGGGATATGGCTACACCTTC.

The count of this clone is one. The chain uses TRBV5-1 and TRBJ1-4; no clear D gene. The CDR3 sequence is 14 residues long. Germline loops: CDR1 SGHRS, CDR2 YFSETQ. V shed 0 bases and J shed 4 bases, with 7 bases lying between them. The CDR3: CASSLVDGNEKLFF. CDR3 sequence (DNA): TGCGCCAGCAGCTTGGTGGACGGTAATGAAAAACTGTTTTTT.

The chain uses TRBV7-2 and TRBJ1-6; D gene unclear. V was trimmed by 10 bases and J by 6 bases, leaving 10 bases between them. This CDR3 comprises 12 residues. CDR1 and CDR2 (germline): SGHTA, FQGNSA. Written as DNA, the CDR3 is TGTGCCATCCCGATGGGTAATTCACCCCTCCACTTT. It encodes CAIPMGNSPLHF.

The V gene is TRBV27, the J gene TRBJ2-7; possibly TRBD2 for D (6 bases). Trimming removed 3 bases at V and 1 base at J, with 10 bases between. This CDR3 is built from 14 residues. The germline CDR1 and CDR2 sequences are MNHEY and SMNVEV (reference sequence). CDR3: CASSFGGRSYEQYF. The CDR3 DNA reads TGTGCCAGCAGTTTCGGGGGAAGGTCCTACGAGCAGTACTTC.

This clone was counted once. V and J are TRBV7-9 and TRBJ1-2; TRBD1 matches at 9 bases. The length of the CDR3 is 15 residues. Trimming at V came to 4 bases and at J to 4 bases, leaving 7 bases not matched to a gene. Germline V CDR1 and CDR2: SEHNR, FQNEAQ (reference sequence). CDR3 in DNA: TGTGCCAGCAGCTCCCTCCGGACAGGGGCCTATGGCTACACCTTC. Translated, it gives CASSSLRTGAYGYTF.

The sample holds a few counts of this clone. DNA of the CDR3: TGTGCCAGCAGTGAAAGGACAGGATTCTATGGCTACACCTTC. Translation gives CASSERTGFYGYTF. The genes are TRBV6-1 and TRBJ1-2, with TRBD1 identical over 7 bases. The CDR3 is 14 residues long. Germline V CDR1 and CDR2: MNHNS, SASEGT. J lost 4 bases, V lost 2 bases, and 4 bases had no gene match.

This sequence joins TRBV7-6 and TRBJ2-7; D tentatively reads TRBD1 or TRBD2 (6 bases each). Germline V CDR1 and CDR2: SGHVS, FNYEAQ. V gave up 0 bases and J gave up 7 bases, with 13 bases separating them. This CDR3 comprises 14 residues. The CDR3 nucleotides are TGTGCCAGCAGCTTAGCGGTGGGGGGCTGGGAGCAGTACTTC. Protein product: CASSLAVGGWEQYF.

This clone was counted once. The chain combines TRBV7-2 with TRBJ2-2; 8 bases line up with TRBD2. Germline CDR1 is SGHTA and CDR2 is FQGNSA. This CDR3 region has 16 residues. V shed 1 base and J 5 bases; nucleotides not matched to a gene: 6. This CDR3 reads CASSLGGGRRTGELFF. The CDR3 DNA is TGTGCCAGCAGCTTAGGGGGCGGGAGGAGGACCGGGGAGCTGTTTTTT.

The gene calls are TRBV7-8 and TRBJ1-1; 7 bases map to TRBD1. V lost 2 bases and J lost 4; bases outside the gene matches: 10. Germline CDR1 SGHVS, CDR2 FQNEAQ. This CDR3 is built from 16 residues. The CDR3 sequence: CASSLPRQGGGTEAFF. CDR3 DNA: TGTGCCAGCAGCTTACCTAGACAGGGAGGGGGCACTGAAGCTTTCTTT. The full variable domain, in which reference TRBV7-8 and TRBJ1-1 provide the parts outside the CDR3, is GAGVSQSPRYKVAKRGQDVALRCDPISGHVSLFWYQQALGQGPEFLTYFQNEAQLDKSGLPSDRFFAERPEGSVSTLKIQRTQQEDSAVYLCASSLPRQGGGTEAFFGQGTRLTVV.

The chain recombines TRBV4-1 with TRBJ1-2; 9 nucleotides match TRBD1. After removal of 3 bases from V and 2 bases from J, the junction contained 10 bases not matched to a gene. The CDR3 runs 17 residues. Per germline, CDR1 MGHRA and CDR2 YSYEKL. The CDR3 DNA reads TGCGCCAGCAGCCAGCCCCCGGGACAGGGACAAAACTATGGCTACACCTTC. Translation gives CASSQPPGQGQNYGYTF.

V usage is TRBV7-3 and J usage is TRBJ1-2; 8 bases agree with TRBD1. This CDR3 is 17 amino acids long. With V trimmed by 1 base and J by 7 bases, 14 bases remained unmatched. Germline V CDR1 and CDR2: SGHTA, FQGTGA. CDR3 in amino acids: CASSLRRAGQGTSGYTF. DNA of the CDR3: TGTGCCAGCAGCTTAAGGCGGGCTGGACAGGGTACTTCTGGCTACACCTTC.

The chain carries TRBV5-1 and TRBJ2-3; D possibly corresponds to TRBD2 (8 bases). CDR3 size: 14 residues. Trimming removed 7 bases from V and 4 bases from J, with 16 bases in between. Looked up from germline, CDR1 is SGHRS and CDR2 is YFSETQ. The CDR3 protein is CASGSGGGADTQYF. Written as DNA, the CDR3 is TGCGCCAGCGGGTCGGGAGGGGGCGCAGATACGCAGTATTTT.

V is TRBV7-6 and J is TRBJ2-7; 7 bases line up with TRBD1. V was pared by 1 base and J by 3 bases, with 6 bases of the junction left unmatched. The CDR3 is made up of 15 amino acids. Germline V gene lookup returns CDR1 SGHVS and CDR2 FNYEAQ. The CDR3 sequence is CASSLEQGVSYEQYF. DNA of the CDR3: TGTGCCAGCAGCTTAGAGCAGGGGGTAAGCTACGAGCAGTACTTC.

The rearrangement uses TRBV28 and TRBJ1-4; 10 bases fit TRBD1. The CDR3 sequence is 17 residues long. Germline trimming cut 7 bases from V and 11 bases from J; bases unmatched to any gene: 19. Germline loops: CDR1 MDHEN, CDR2 SYDVKM. The CDR3 spells CASKRDTTRGTGAKLFF. As DNA, the CDR3 is TGTGCCAGCAAAAGAGACACCACCCGAGGGACAGGGGCCAAACTGTTTTTT.

CDR3 region: CASSQDGGVEYGYTF. The DNA of the CDR3 is TGCGCCAGCAGCCAAGACGGGGGGGTGGAGTATGGCTACACCTTC. This sequence joins TRBV4-3 and TRBJ1-2, with D possibly TRBD1 on 5 matching bases. CDR1 is LGHNA and CDR2 is YSLEER in the germline V gene. Trimming took 0 bases from V and 5 from J, leaving 13 bases between them. CDR3 length equals 15 residues.

This chain joins TRBV3-1 (or the pseudogene TRBV3-2) and TRBJ2-7; D ambiguous. Germline loops: CDR1 LGHDT, CDR2 YNNKEL (reference sequence). Deletions cut 4 bases from V and 1 base from J, with 17 bases between. This CDR3 comprises 16 residues. As DNA, the CDR3 is TGTGCCAGCAGCCGTGCGGTCCTTTCCAAATCCTACGAGCAGTACTTC. Its protein product is CASSRAVLSKSYEQYF.

The J gene is TRBJ1-5, the V gene TRBV4-3; no clear D gene. This CDR3 comprises 16 residues. Germline assignment: CDR1 LGHNA and CDR2 YSLEER. Trimming took 1 base from V and 8 from J, leaving 18 bases between them. In DNA, the CDR3 is TGCGCCAGCAGCCAAGGCTCCGCCAGGCTAATCGAGCCCCAGCATTTT. Translation gives CASSQGSARLIEPQHF.

The genes are TRBV15 and TRBJ2-5; a weak D match, TRBD1 (5 bases). V gave up 3 bases and J gave up 1 base, with 9 bases separating them. The CDR3 contains 14 residues. From germline, CDR1 is LNHNV and CDR2 YYDKDF (reference sequence). CDR3 in amino acids: CATSRRQIQETQYF. The CDR3 DNA reads as TGTGCCACCAGCAGGAGACAGATCCAAGAGACCCAGTACTTC.

The chain recombines TRBV6-6 with TRBJ1-1; no clear D. V was shortened by 7 bases and J by 2 bases, with 11 bases between the two germline ends. Germline V CDR1 and CDR2: MNHNY, SVGAGI (reference sequence). The CDR3 has 13 amino acids. The CDR3 protein is CASTHSENTEAFF. The CDR3 DNA reads as TGTGCCAGCACTCACAGTGAAAACACTGAAGCTTTCTTT.

This clone has a single count. V and J are TRBV6-6 and TRBJ2-7, with TRBD1 matching over 12 bases. Germline lookup yields CDR1 MNHNY and CDR2 SVGAGI (reference sequence). Germline trimming cut 5 bases from V and 1 base from J; bases unmatched to any gene: 12. The CDR3 length is 18 residues. The CDR3 loop is CASSQNTGQGAMSYEQYF. The CDR3 coding sequence is TGTGCCAGCAGTCAAAACACGGGACAGGGGGCAATGTCCTACGAGCAGTACTTC.

The rearrangement joins TRBV19 to TRBJ1-5, with D possibly being TRBD1 (5 bases). Germline V CDR1 and CDR2: LNHDA, SQIVND (reference sequence). Trimming left V 4 bases short and J 3 bases short, with 16 bases between. This CDR3 region has 16 residues. DNA of the CDR3: TGTGCCAGTAGTACCGTCCCGGGACCGATCAATCAGCCCCAGCATTTT. It yields the protein CASSTVPGPINQPQHF. The full variable domain, with the rest looked up from reference TRBV19 and TRBJ1-5, is DGGITQSPKYLFRKEGQNVTLSCEQNLNHDAMYWYRQDPGQGLRLIYYSQIVNDFQKGDIAEGYSVSREKKESFPLTVTSAQKNPTAFYLCASSTVPGPINQPQHFGDGTRLSIL.

The chain employs TRBV2 and TRBJ2-7, with a weak D call TRBD1 (6 bases). The CDR3 covers 12 residues. Deletions cut 6 bases from V and 0 bases from J, with 6 bases between. The germline V gene has CDR1 SNHLY and CDR2 FYNNEI. CDR3 in amino acids: CASSRGSYEQYF. CDR3 DNA sequence: TGTGCCAGCAGCAGGGGCTCCTACGAGCAGTACTTC.

This clone appeared a single time. The rearrangement links TRBV28 to TRBJ1-5, with unresolved D. CDR3 length: 14 amino acids. CDR1 MDHEN and CDR2 SYDVKM come from the germline V gene. The V end was cut by 7 bases, the J end by 0 bases, with 10 bases between. The DNA for the CDR3 is TGTGCCAGCACCGTGCCATATAGCAATCAGCCCCAGCATTTT. As protein: CASTVPYSNQPQHF.

This clone has a single count. The chain recombines TRBV7-8 with TRBJ2-5; a possible D gene is TRBD1 (5 bases). CDR1 SGHVS and CDR2 FQNEAQ come from the germline V gene. CDR3 length: 14 amino acids. V gave up 1 base and J gave up 4 bases, with 10 bases separating them. CDR3 bases: TGTGCCAGCAGCTTAGGGGGCCGCGGAGAGACCCAGTACTTC. Its protein product is CASSLGGRGETQYF.